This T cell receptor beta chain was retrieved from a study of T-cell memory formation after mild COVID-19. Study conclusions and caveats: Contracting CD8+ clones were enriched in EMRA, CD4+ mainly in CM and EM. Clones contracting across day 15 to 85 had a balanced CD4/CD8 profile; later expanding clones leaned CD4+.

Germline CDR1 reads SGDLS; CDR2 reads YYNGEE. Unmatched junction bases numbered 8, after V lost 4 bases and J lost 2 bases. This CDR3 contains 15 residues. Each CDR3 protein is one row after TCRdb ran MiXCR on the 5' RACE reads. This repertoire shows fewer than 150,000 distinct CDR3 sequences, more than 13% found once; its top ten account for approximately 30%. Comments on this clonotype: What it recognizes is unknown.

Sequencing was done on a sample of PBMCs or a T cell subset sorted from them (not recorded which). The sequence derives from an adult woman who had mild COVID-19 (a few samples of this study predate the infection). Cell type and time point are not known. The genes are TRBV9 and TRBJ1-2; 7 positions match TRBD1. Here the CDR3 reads CASSPRDRANYGYTF. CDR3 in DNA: TGTGCCAGCAGCCCCCGGGACAGAGCAAACTATGGCTACACCTTC.